Included here is one TCR beta chain sequence, with context. Its antigen is currently unknown. The sample comes from a study of response to subunit inactivated influenza vaccine. The CDR3 contains 16 residues. Germline values: CDR1 SEHNR, CDR2 FQNEAQ (reference sequence). Trimming pared 6 bases from V and 5 bases from J, leaving 17 bases between. Study-wide results and caveats: The authors proposed limited new T cell recruitment per seasonal influenza vaccination.

Each CDR3 protein is one row after TCRdb ran MiXCR on the RT-PCR reads. Here the sample spans 500,000 to 600,000 distinct CDR3 sequences, around 11% being singletons. The chain carries TRBV7-9 and TRBJ1-6; D gene unclear. Source: PBMCs from blood, taken on the day of vaccination. The sequence came from a middle-aged man who received an inactivated influenza vaccine. The CDR3 DNA reads TGTGCCAGCAGATTGGACGGAATCCCGAATAATTCACCCCTCCACTTT. Protein sequence: CASRLDGIPNNSPLHF.